These T cell receptor beta chains were read from a single sample in a study of shared clonotypes between healthy human individuals. Data came from immunoSEQ multiplex PCR; TCRdb stores just in-frame clones and leaves some out. The data contain about 680,000 clones, approximately 90% of them seen just once; the ten biggest clones take up more than 20%. Sequencing was done on a sample of naive CD8+ T cells sorted from blood. The receptor source for this set is a man aged 25 to 40 in good health. CDR3s include the opening cysteine and the closing phenylalanine or tryptophan.

V gene	J gene	CDR3 protein
TRBV13	TRBJ2-1	CASSRLLAGGDEQFF
TRBV6-6	TRBJ1-4	CASSPTGGGEKLFF
TRBV6-5	TRBJ2-5	CASRAGGETQYF
TRBV13	TRBJ2-2	CASSLGTGELFF
TRBV10-2	TRBJ2-7	CASSHGQGGSYEQYF
TRBV18	TRBJ2-2	CASSPKNPGLAENTGELFF
TRBV14	TRBJ2-7	CASSQRQGANAYEQYF
TRBV27	TRBJ2-1	CASSPQGMNNEQFF
TRBV28	TRBJ2-7	CASSLYLEPGSAHEQYF
TRBV19	TRBJ2-1	CASSIADRNEQFF
TRBV6-5	TRBJ2-2	CASTRGTGELFF
TRBV5-3	TRBJ2-7	CARSLGVASYEQYF
TRBV29-1	TRBJ1-2	CSVEEDSDRGLGYTF
TRBV27	TRBJ1-2	CASSRAGTGFYTF
TRBV4-3	TRBJ2-1	CASSQDRGRPNNEQFF
TRBV4-1	TRBJ2-2	CASSFRLAGHTGELFF
TRBV5-1	TRBJ2-7	CASSSDRAYEQYF
TRBV4-3	TRBJ2-1	CASSLGSYNEQFF
TRBV11-2	TRBJ2-7	CASSLDPGLVEQYF
TRBV27	TRBJ2-7	CASSLSAGGLDEQYF
TRBV7-8	TRBJ2-1	CASSRQASGGFYNEQFF
TRBV7-8	TRBJ2-1	CASSRVNEQFF
TRBV6-6	TRBJ2-2	CASSLNTHTGELFF
TRBV9	TRBJ2-5	CASSGLAGVQETQYF
TRBV11-2	TRBJ2-5	CASSSTGTSETQYF
TRBV6-5	TRBJ2-7	CASSSGRGRQQYF
TRBV7-9	TRBJ2-2	CASSLIGQGELFF
TRBV7-6	TRBJ1-4	CASRGNEKLFF
TRBV2	TRBJ2-7	CASSELWSESYEQYF
TRBV5-1	TRBJ2-7	CASSLAMGPNEQYF
TRBV4-1	TRBJ2-7	CASSQDNGNSYEQYF
TRBV7-9	TRBJ1-2	CASSPDRDPLGYTF
TRBV4-3	TRBJ2-3	CASSQDLGTGGHDTQYF
TRBV7-2	TRBJ2-2	CASSILAGGLNTGELFF
TRBV7-9	TRBJ2-1	CASSLATNNEQFF
TRBV7-9	TRBJ1-4	CASSSPGALEKLFF
TRBV5-1	TRBJ2-1	CASSSWETTSGLIYNEQFF
TRBV7-2	TRBJ2-7	CASSLSYEQYF
TRBV7-9	TRBJ2-1	CASSLPSWGTNEQFF
TRBV10-3	TRBJ2-5	CAISESSSGIDQETQYF
TRBV7-6	TRBJ2-5	CASSLDPSQETQYF
TRBV28	TRBJ2-2	CASSLRPAAVTGELFF
TRBV9	TRBJ2-1	CASSAPRGNEQFF
TRBV4-1	TRBJ2-1	CASSQEIGMTTNEQFF
TRBV18	TRBJ1-4	CASSPNEKLFF
TRBV7-6	TRBJ2-3	CASSRIDLAGSTDTQYF